This T cell receptor (beta chain) stems from a study of T cells after posttransplantation cyclophosphamide. The study, taken as a whole, reports: Recipient CMV seropositivity and CMV reactivation strongly tracked TRB clonality. TRB overlap between skin or GI tissue T cells and blood was limited. Later post-transplant blood repertoires were often dominated by donor CD8+ memory clones.

Notes on this clone: What it recognizes is unknown.

Data came from immunoSEQ multiplex PCR; TCRdb stores just in-frame clones and leaves some out. The repertoire holds fewer than 3,500 clones, around 85% seen once, with about 7% in the top ten. V lost 0 bases and J lost 6, with 13 bases in between. The CDR3 contains 14 residues. Looked up from germline, CDR1 is SGHRS and CDR2 is YFSETQ. A marrow graft followed busulfan-fludarabine conditioning, with cyclophosphamide on days +3 and +4. The material was PBMCs, obtained after allogeneic stem cell transplant with posttransplant cyclophosphamide. The chain couples TRBV5-1 to TRBJ2-7; D is undetermined. This TCR was sampled from a female patient in her 50s who received an allogeneic stem cell transplant from an unrelated donor, was CMV-positive, and had acute and chronic GVHD. The graft donor may account for some of the T cells. CDR3 amino acids: CASSLVPGSSEQYF. DNA for the CDR3: TGCGCCAGCAGCTTGGTTCCCGGGTCCAGCGAGCAGTACTTC.